The 11 T cell receptor beta chains presented below share a single source sample, sequenced in a study of blood T cell repertoires in COVID-19. Sequenced by immunoSEQ multiplex PCR; TCRdb stores in-frame clones only, minus some. The profile covers over 350,000 clones, with roughly 88% appearing a single time and around 0.95% taken by the ten largest. Sequenced input: PBMCs or T cells enriched from blood (not recorded which). These receptors all come from a woman in her twenties or thirties with acute COVID-19.

The V gene is TRBV5-1, the J gene TRBJ1-4; D is undetermined. Germline CDR1 and CDR2: SGHRS and YFSETQ. With 1 base removed from V and 0 bases from J, the gap between germline ends came to 4 bases. CDR3 size: 14 residues. The CDR3 region is CASSLQATNEKLFF. The CDR3 coding sequence is TGCGCCAGCAGCTTGCAGGCAACTAATGAAAAACTGTTTTTT.

This clone showed up just once. V gene TRBV28 combines with J gene TRBJ2-1; 9 nucleotides line up with TRBD1. This CDR3 is 14 amino acids long. The ends lost 9 bases at V and 3 bases at J; junction bases unmatched: 6. Germline CDR1 is MDHEN and CDR2 is SYDVKM. For the CDR3, the DNA is TGTGCCAGTCGCCGGACAGGGGTCTACAATGAGCAGTTCTTC. It specifies CASRRTGVYNEQFF.

The chain employs TRBV6-2 or TRBV6-3 and TRBJ1-3, with 7 bases identical to TRBD1. With V trimmed by 6 bases and J by 0 bases, 11 bases remained unmatched. The CDR3 has 17 amino acids. Germline V gives CDR1 MNHEY, CDR2 SVGEGT. The CDR3 loop is CASSGTVRRHSGNTIYF. In DNA, the CDR3 is TGTGCCAGCAGCGGGACAGTCCGCCGCCACTCTGGAAACACCATATATTTT.

The chain combines TRBV9 with TRBJ2-3; D is perhaps TRBD1 (6 bases). The CDR3 has 15 residues. With 0 bases removed from V and 2 bases from J, the gap between germline ends came to 10 bases. Germline V gene sequence: CDR1 SGDLS, CDR2 YYNGEE. CDR3 in DNA: TGTGCCAGCAGCGTAGGTGCAGGGGTCACAGATACGCAGTATTTT. Residues: CASSVGAGVTDTQYF. Complete variable domain (other parts from reference TRBV9 and TRBJ2-3): DSGVTQTPKHLITATGQRVTLRCSPRSGDLSVYWYQQSLDQGLQFLIQYYNGEERAKGNILERFSAQQFPDLHSELNLSSLELGDSALYFCASSVGAGVTDTQYFGPGTRLTVL.

The chain uses TRBV5-5 and TRBJ2-7, with a weak D call TRBD1 (6 bases). This CDR3 is built from 15 residues. The germline gives CDR1 SGHKS, CDR2 YYEKEE (reference sequence). V was cut by 4 bases and J by 2 bases, with 16 bases left in between. CDR3 protein: CASSLHHGTPYEQYF. The DNA of the CDR3 is TGTGCCAGCAGCCTCCACCACGGGACACCCTACGAGCAGTACTTC.

This chain's CDR3 is CAWSVRGYNEQFF. The CDR3 DNA follows: TGTGCCTGGAGTGTTCGGGGGTACAATGAGCAGTTCTTC. The chain links TRBV30 to TRBJ2-1; tentatively, D is TRBD2 (6 bases). This CDR3 region has 13 residues. Trimming took 0 bases from V and 4 from J, leaving 7 bases between them. Per germline, CDR1 GTSNPN and CDR2 SVGIG (reference sequence).

V gene TRBV3-1 (or the pseudogene TRBV3-2) combines with J gene TRBJ2-3; 11 bases fit TRBD2. The length of the CDR3 is 17 residues. With V trimmed by 0 bases and J by 2 bases, 4 bases remained unmatched. Germline loops: CDR1 LGHDT, CDR2 YNNKEL (reference sequence). This CDR3 is CASSQDTGLAVTDTQYF. The DNA for the CDR3 is TGTGCCAGCAGCCAAGATACGGGACTAGCGGTCACAGATACGCAGTATTTT.

The rearrangement joins TRBV21-1 to TRBJ1-4; TRBD1, the table's D call, was not compared with the DNA. TRBV21-1 is a listed pseudogene. The CDR3 is 16 amino acids. The CDR3 reads CASSKRGQGVNEKLFF. For the CDR3, the DNA is TGTGCCAGCAGCAAAAGGGGGCAGGGGGTTAATGAAAAACTGTTTTTT.

The J gene is TRBJ1-3, the V gene TRBV10-2, with D tentatively TRBD1 (6 bases). Germline CDR1 is WSHSY and CDR2 is SAAADI. Trimming removed 8 bases at V and 0 bases at J, with 14 bases between. The CDR3 is 15 residues long. The CDR3 region has the DNA TGCGCCAGCGCCCAGGGGTCGAGCTCTGGAAACACCATATATTTT. Its protein is CASAQGSSSGNTIYF.

The V call is TRBV6-2 or TRBV6-3, the J call TRBJ1-1; D call uncertain. Germline CDR1 is MNHEY and CDR2 is SVGEGT. With 2 bases removed from V and 5 bases from J, the gap between germline ends came to 6 bases. CDR3 length: 12 residues. The CDR3 DNA reads as TGTGCCAGCAGTTACGCCCAGACTGAAGCTTTCTTT. Translated: CASSYAQTEAFF.

V is TRBV27 and J is TRBJ2-7; no reliable D call. Trimming took 5 bases from V and 0 from J, leaving 14 bases between them. Germline CDR1 and CDR2: MNHEY and SMNVEV (reference sequence). CDR3 length equals 15 residues. In DNA form, the CDR3 reads TGTGCCAGCAGTCAGAGGCCCCAAAGCTCCTACGAGCAGTACTTC. It translates to CASSQRPQSSYEQYF.